This T cell receptor beta chain was profiled in a study of spatial heterogeneity in lung cancer. Study-level background: The correlation between TCR transcript counts in tumor regions and a T cell module score from matched bulk RNA-seq was strong. Findings and caveats of the study: Mutation counts in tumors were tracked by counts of expanded intratumoral alpha and beta TCRs.

Germline V gives CDR1 MNHEY, CDR2 SMNVEV (reference sequence). The V gene end was trimmed by 4 bases and the J gene end by 3 bases; junction bases not matched to a gene: 8. The CDR3 length is 15 residues. TCRdb re-called the 5' RACE reads with MiXCR, one entry per CDR3 protein. The sample contains roughly 3,000 distinct CDR3 sequences, over 9.5% of which appear only once. Time point: sample taken at primary tumor resection. From tumor, nontumor lung or frozen PBMC, whole RNA was taken unsorted for sequencing. By sample share, this clonotype is medium-sized. Its antigen remains unidentified. The chain combines TRBV27 with TRBJ2-7, with 8 bases lining up with TRBD1. This receptor was identified in a male donor with early-stage non-small cell lung cancer. Sequenced material: lung tumor tissue, taken at surgery. The CDR3 bases are TGTGCCAGCAGTTCCCCCGGGACAGGTATCTACGAGCAGTACTTC. Translated, it gives CASSSPGTGIYEQYF.